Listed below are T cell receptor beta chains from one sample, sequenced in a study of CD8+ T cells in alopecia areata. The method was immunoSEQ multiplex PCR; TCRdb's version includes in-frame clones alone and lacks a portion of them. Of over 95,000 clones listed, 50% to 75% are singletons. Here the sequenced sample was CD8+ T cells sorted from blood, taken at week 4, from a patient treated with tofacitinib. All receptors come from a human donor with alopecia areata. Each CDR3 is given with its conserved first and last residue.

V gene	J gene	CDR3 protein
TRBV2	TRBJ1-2	CASSEGKGYLAGYTF
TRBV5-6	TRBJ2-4	CASSLGGQVAKNIQYF
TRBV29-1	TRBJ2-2	CSVEEHSWAGELFF
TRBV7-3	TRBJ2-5	CASSLGGGGQETQYF
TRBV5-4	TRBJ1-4	CASSQDRAGEKLFF
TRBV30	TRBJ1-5	CAWSVSAGQPQHF
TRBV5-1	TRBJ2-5	CASSTGTPTLETQYF
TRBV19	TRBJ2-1	CASSPVDLGYNEQFF
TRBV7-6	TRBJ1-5	CASSEGQGSSNQPQHF
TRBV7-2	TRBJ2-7	CASSLVSVGEDEQYF
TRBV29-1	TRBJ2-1	CSWGNEQFF
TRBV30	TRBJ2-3	CAWRAGVAGDADTQYF
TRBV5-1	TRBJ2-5	CASSLFGETQYF
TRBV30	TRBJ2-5	CAWRAWRVETQYF
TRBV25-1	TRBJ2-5	CASSEETQYF